These 28 T cell receptor beta chains share one sample of origin, sequenced in a study of blood T cells in healthy people across ages. A sample-barcoded 5' primer and a J-beta primer mix were used in a second PCR of roughly 6 to 11 cycles. From the 5' RACE reads, TCRdb called clonotypes with MiXCR, one entry per CDR3 protein. The sample holds 1.5 million to 2 million distinct CDR3 sequences, under 30% seen once. Sequenced: blood. Receptors originate from a woman aged 25 to 39 in good health.

A word on this clonotype: A read error may produce the germline difference seen at one junction end. V is TRBV13 and J is TRBJ2-7; TRBD1 agrees at 8 bases. CDR1 is PRHDT and CDR2 is FYEKMQ in the germline V gene (reference sequence). The CDR3 runs 14 residues. CDR3 bases: TGTGCCAGCAGCCAAGGACAGGGCTCCTACGGGCAGTACTTC. Its translation: CASSQGQGSYGQYF.

J is TRBJ2-1 and V is TRBV5-4; 8 positions match TRBD2. V lost 1 base, J lost 6 bases, and 6 bases stayed unmatched. The length of the CDR3 is 15 residues. Germline-derived CDR1 and CDR2 are SGHNT and YYREEE (reference sequence). CDR3 loop: CASSLYLAGGNEQFF. The CDR3 DNA is TGTGCCAGCAGCTTGTACCTAGCGGGCGGCAATGAGCAGTTCTTC.

The sample holds a few counts of this clonotype. The rearrangement uses TRBV20-1 and TRBJ2-1; TRBD1 aligns across 9 bases. Unmatched junction bases numbered 5, after V lost 4 bases and J lost 4 bases. The CDR3 consists of 14 residues. CDR1 and CDR2 (germline): DFQATT, SNEGSKA (reference sequence). The CDR3 DNA sequence: TGCAGTGCTAACCCGGGACAGGGTTACAATGAGCAGTTCTTC. Amino acid sequence: CSANPGQGYNEQFF.

Ten or more counts support this clonotype. The rearrangement joins TRBV4-3 to TRBJ2-7, with TRBD2 matching over 13 bases. This CDR3 region has 16 residues. V shed 4 bases, J shed 6 bases, and the junction held 9 bases outside the gene matches. The germline CDR1 and CDR2 sequences are LGHNA and YSLEER. The CDR3, as DNA: TGCGCCAGCAGCCCCTCTGGACTAGCGGGAGCCGGCGAGCAGTACTTC. This translates into CASSPSGLAGAGEQYF.

The chain has TRBV5-1 and TRBJ2-7; TRBD1 is a possible D gene (6 bases). Looked up from germline, CDR1 is SGHRS and CDR2 is YFSETQ. This CDR3 is built from 17 residues. Trimming shortened V by 4 bases and J by 0 bases, and 20 bases separated the two germline ends. CDR3 amino acids: CASSKSTGLRGSYEQYF. CDR3 sequence (DNA): TGCGCCAGCAGCAAATCAACAGGGCTACGGGGCTCCTACGAGCAGTACTTC.

This clonotype was observed many times. The chain combines TRBV7-2 with TRBJ2-4; no clear D gene. V was clipped by 1 base and J by 5 bases, with 6 bases between them. This CDR3 is 13 amino acids long. Germline CDR1 SGHTA, CDR2 FQGNSA. CDR3 sequence: CASSLDYQNIQYF. CDR3 bases: TGTGCCAGCAGCTTAGACTACCAAAACATTCAGTACTTC.

The chain recombines TRBV21-1 with TRBJ2-3; the table calls TRBD2, which could not be checked here. TRBV21-1 represents a pseudogene. The CDR3 has 17 residues. The CDR3 sequence is CASAHRWGPRSTDTQYF. For the CDR3, the DNA is TGTGCCAGCGCACATAGGTGGGGCCCAAGGAGCACAGATACGCAGTATTTT.

This rearrangement joins TRBV5-1 to TRBJ2-1; possible D gene TRBD1, 8 bases. The V end lost 4 bases, the J end lost 9 bases, and 17 bases lay between the germline ends. CDR3 size: 14 residues. Germline CDR1 and CDR2: SGHRS and YFSETQ. CDR3 sequence reads: CASSPTHRGGEQFF. DNA for the CDR3: TGCGCCAGCAGCCCGACTCACAGGGGGGGTGAGCAGTTCTTC.

The rearrangement links TRBV10-2 to TRBJ1-2; D possibly corresponds to TRBD1 (5 bases). Trimming removed 4 bases from V and 3 bases from J, with 9 bases in between. The CDR3 is 13 amino acids. CDR1 and CDR2 from the germline V gene are WSHSY and SAAADI. The CDR3 is CASSGQTDYGYTF. The CDR3 DNA is TGCGCCAGCAGTGGACAGACCGACTATGGCTACACCTTC.

About this clonotype: It may be a read error: a sequence one base away is much more abundant. The rearrangement links TRBV18 to TRBJ2-1; D call uncertain. Germline assignment: CDR1 KGHSH and CDR2 LQKENI. The CDR3 is 12 amino acids. CDR3 nucleotides: TGTACCAGCTCACCACCGGCTAATGAGCAGTTCTTC. Its protein product is CTSSPPANEQFF. The whole variable domain, filled in from reference TRBV18 and TRBJ2-1, reads NAGVMQNPRHLVRRRGQEARLRCSPMKGHSHVYWYRQLPEEGLKFMVYLQKENIIDESGMPKERFSAEFPKEGPSILRIQQVVRGDSAAYFCTSSPPANEQFFGPGTRLTVL.

The J gene is TRBJ2-2, the V gene TRBV2; 9 nucleotides align to TRBD2. Germline CDR1 reads SNHLY; CDR2 reads FYNNEI. Losses at the gene ends were 4 bases for V and 5 bases for J; bases not matched to a gene: 5. CDR3 length: 15 amino acids. The CDR3 coding sequence is TGTGCCAGCAGTGTGCGGGGGGGCCGGACCGGGGAGCTGTTTTTT. Protein: CASSVRGGRTGELFF. The entire variable domain, with the rest obtained from reference TRBV2 and TRBJ2-2, is as follows: EPEVTQTPSHQVTQMGQEVILRCVPISNHLYFYWYRQILGQKVEFLVSFYNNEISEKSEIFDDQFSVERPDGSNFTLKIRSTKLEDSAMYFCASSVRGGRTGELFFGEGSRLTVL.

Only a few counts were recorded for this clonotype. This sequence joins TRBV5-1 and TRBJ1-6, with 8 bases identical to TRBD1. The length of the CDR3 is 15 residues. Germline V gene data show CDR1 as SGHRS and CDR2 as YFSETQ. Germline trimming cut 3 bases from V and 7 bases from J; bases unmatched to any gene: 6. Here the CDR3 reads CASSWTGLQNSPLHF. CDR3 nucleotide sequence: TGCGCCAGCAGCTGGACAGGGCTTCAAAATTCACCCCTCCACTTT.

This clonotype has a count of ten or more. J is TRBJ2-7 and V is TRBV7-9; TRBD2 matches at 9 bases. Germline V gene data show CDR1 as SEHNR and CDR2 as FQNEAQ (reference sequence). The CDR3 has 15 residues. V lost 7 bases to trimming and J lost 3 bases; unmatched junction nucleotides: 10. The CDR3 here is CASTLGQREDYEQYF. As DNA, the CDR3 is TGTGCCAGCACCCTGGGTCAGCGGGAGGACTACGAGCAGTACTTC.

The chain employs TRBV5-1 and TRBJ2-5; D is possibly TRBD2 (6 bases). Germline-derived CDR1 and CDR2 are SGHRS and YFSETQ. CDR3 length equals 14 residues. The V end was cut by 2 bases, the J end by 3 bases, with 11 bases between. This CDR3 reads CASSFSWGEETQYF. The DNA of the CDR3 is TGCGCCAGCAGCTTCTCATGGGGGGAAGAGACCCAGTACTTC.

The chain employs TRBV9 and TRBJ1-4, with no clear D. This CDR3 contains 14 residues. The germline V gene encodes CDR1 SGDLS and CDR2 YYNGEE. The germline V and J ends were trimmed by 5 bases and 4 bases, with 12 bases remaining between them. Here the CDR3 DNA reads TGTGCCAGCAGTCCGGACGGCTTTAATGAAAAACTGTTTTTT. It encodes CASSPDGFNEKLFF.

The genes are TRBV7-6 and TRBJ2-1, with a possible D match to TRBD2 (7 bases). This CDR3 region has 16 residues. V dropped 2 bases and J dropped 4 bases, with 15 bases sitting between them. Germline assignment: CDR1 SGHVS and CDR2 FNYEAQ. The CDR3 loop is CASSLRRGGAYNEQFF. Here the CDR3 DNA reads TGTGCCAGCAGCTTACGTAGGGGGGGCGCTTACAATGAGCAGTTCTTC.

The chain couples TRBV12-3 or TRBV12-4 to TRBJ1-5; unclear D gene. The CDR3 is 15 amino acids. V shed 3 bases and J shed 0 bases, with 9 bases lying between them. The CDR3 nucleotides are TGTGCCAGCAGTTTCGGACTGCATAGCAATCAGCCCCAGCATTTT. It yields the protein CASSFGLHSNQPQHF.

This clonotype was found a few times. The V and J genes are TRBV29-1 and TRBJ1-1, with 7 bases identical to TRBD1. V lost 8 bases and J lost 4; bases outside the gene matches: 10. The CDR3 totals 13 residues. Germline assignment: CDR1 SQVTM and CDR2 ANQGSEA. CDR3 amino acids: CSIRDSPGTEAFF. The CDR3 DNA sequence: TGCAGCATTAGGGACAGCCCAGGCACTGAAGCTTTCTTT.

This clonotype was observed a handful of times. The chain has TRBV20-1 and TRBJ2-1; D unresolved. The V end lost 6 bases, the J end lost 0 bases, and 9 bases lay between the germline ends. CDR1 is DFQATT and CDR2 is SNEGSKA in the germline V gene (reference sequence). The CDR3 has 13 residues. For the CDR3, the DNA is TGCAGTGCCGACGGCCGCTCCTACAATGAGCAGTTCTTC. Protein sequence: CSADGRSYNEQFF.

V is TRBV6-5 and J is TRBJ2-3; possible D gene TRBD1, 5 bases. In germline, CDR1 is MNHEY, CDR2 SVGAGI. Trimming removed 2 bases at V and 5 bases at J, with 17 bases between. This CDR3 contains 16 residues. The CDR3 here is CASSYQGFKKRDTQYF. The CDR3 DNA is TGTGCCAGCAGTTACCAGGGATTTAAGAAGAGAGATACGCAGTATTTT.

This clonotype was seen many times. The chain combines TRBV29-1 with TRBJ1-1, with D perhaps matching TRBD1 (5 bases). CDR3 length equals 13 residues. Germline assignment: CDR1 SQVTM and CDR2 ANQGSEA. The V end was cut by 5 bases, the J end by 4 bases, with 14 bases between. The CDR3 is CSVSQAGGTEAFF. The DNA for the CDR3 is TGCAGCGTTTCACAGGCTGGGGGCACTGAAGCTTTCTTT.

The chain links TRBV4-2 to TRBJ1-2; D ambiguous. The CDR3 extends over 15 amino acids. The germline V and J ends were trimmed by 1 base and 3 bases, with 12 bases remaining between them. CDR1 LGHNA and CDR2 YNFKEQ come from the germline V gene. Here the CDR3 DNA reads TGTGCCAGCAGCCAAGGGGTGAGGGCAGACTATGGCTACACCTTC. Translated, it gives CASSQGVRADYGYTF.

The chain recombines TRBV20-1 with TRBJ2-3, with 13 nucleotides matching TRBD2. J was trimmed by 11 bases and V by 6 bases; bases with no gene match: 14. The CDR3 runs 15 residues. Germline loops: CDR1 DFQATT, CDR2 SNEGSKA (reference sequence). This CDR3 is CSAGTSGTSYNEQYF. In DNA, the CDR3 is TGCAGTGCGGGGACTAGCGGGACATCCTACAATGAGCAGTATTTT.

This clonotype was picked up a small number of times. This chain uses TRBV20-1 with TRBJ2-7; the D gene is possibly TRBD1 (5 bases). The V and J ends lost 2 bases and 4 bases respectively, with 9 bases between them. Germline V gives CDR1 DFQATT, CDR2 SNEGSKA (reference sequence). This CDR3 comprises 12 residues. The CDR3 DNA is TGCAGTGCTAGACCAGGGTTATACGAGCAGTACTTC. Protein: CSARPGLYEQYF.

This clonotype was detected many times. At one end the junction does not follow the germline gene, possibly because of a read error. This chain links TRBV5-1 with TRBJ2-5; tentative D call: TRBD1 (6 bases). The CDR3 has 14 amino acids. The germline V gene encodes CDR1 SGHRS and CDR2 YFSETQ. The CDR3 sequence is CASSLGTGKETQYF. CDR3 in DNA: TGTGCCAGCAGCTTAGGAACAGGGAAGGAGACCCAGTACTTC.

The rearrangement joins TRBV7-9 to TRBJ1-2, with D hard to call. V was clipped by 0 bases and J by 2 bases, with 7 bases between them. Germline loops: CDR1 SEHNR, CDR2 FQNEAQ (reference sequence). The CDR3 has 14 amino acids. The CDR3 loop is CASSLARENYGYTF. CDR3 sequence (DNA): TGTGCCAGCAGCTTAGCGCGAGAGAACTATGGCTACACCTTC.

The chain employs TRBV7-9 and TRBJ2-5; TRBD1 agrees at 8 bases. The trim removed 4 bases at V and 11 bases at J, leaving 15 bases unmatched. Germline-derived CDR1 and CDR2 are SEHNR and FQNEAQ (reference sequence). There are 15 residues in the CDR3. CDR3: CASSSSGGGNNEQYF. The CDR3 nucleotides are TGTGCCAGCAGCTCCTCAGGGGGCGGGAACAATGAGCAGTACTTC.

This clonotype came up a few times. The J gene is TRBJ2-3, the V gene TRBV18; D is possibly TRBD2 (6 bases). V lost 6 bases to trimming and J lost 5 bases, with 12 bases between them. Germline V gene sequence: CDR1 KGHSH, CDR2 LQKENI. The CDR3 spans 13 residues. In DNA form, the CDR3 reads TGTGCCAGCTCCGCCGGAGGGAAAGATACGCAGTATTTT. It translates to CASSAGGKDTQYF.